The present T cell receptor (beta chain) was sequenced within a study of blood T cell repertoires in COVID-19. Study information: Sites in the United States, Italy and Spain provided acute and convalescent COVID-19 samples. T cells, B-cell-depleted T cells, or PBMCs supplied cDNA or gDNA.

Original handling: For nucleated cells, counts were estimated from reference gene primer amplification. Data came from immunoSEQ multiplex PCR; TCRdb stores just in-frame clones and leaves some out. V, J and clone size are taken as reported in that table, and D and trimming were inferred from the DNA itself. The sample includes 150,000 to 200,000 clones, 84% of them seen just once. Followed longitudinally, the Seattle patients had been enrolled during active infection. In germline, CDR1 is SGHTA, CDR2 FQGNSA. V gave up 5 bases and J gave up 4 bases; unmatched junction bases: 7. CDR3 length: 14 residues.

The specimen sequenced was peripheral blood. This receptor was taken from a woman in her 70s with COVID-19, enrolled during active disease. The V gene is TRBV7-2, the J gene TRBJ2-7, with 8 bases lining up with TRBD1. CDR3 DNA: TGTGCCAGCAGCCGGAGGCAGGGGGCGTACGAGCAGTACTTC. Translating gives CASSRRQGAYEQYF.